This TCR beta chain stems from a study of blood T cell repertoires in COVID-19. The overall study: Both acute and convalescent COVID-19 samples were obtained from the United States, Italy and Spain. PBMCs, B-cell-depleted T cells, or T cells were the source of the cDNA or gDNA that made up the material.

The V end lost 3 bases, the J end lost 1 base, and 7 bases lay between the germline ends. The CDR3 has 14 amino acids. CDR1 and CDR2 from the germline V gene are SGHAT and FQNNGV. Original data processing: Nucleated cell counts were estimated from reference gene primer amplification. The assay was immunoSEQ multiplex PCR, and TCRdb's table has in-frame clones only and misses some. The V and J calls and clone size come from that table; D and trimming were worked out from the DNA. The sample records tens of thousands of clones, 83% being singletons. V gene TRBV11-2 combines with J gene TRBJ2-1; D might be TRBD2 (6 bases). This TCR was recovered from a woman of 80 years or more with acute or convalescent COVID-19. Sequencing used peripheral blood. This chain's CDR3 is CASSLGLSYNEQFF. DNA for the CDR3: TGTGCCAGCAGCTTGGGACTTTCCTACAATGAGCAGTTCTTC.